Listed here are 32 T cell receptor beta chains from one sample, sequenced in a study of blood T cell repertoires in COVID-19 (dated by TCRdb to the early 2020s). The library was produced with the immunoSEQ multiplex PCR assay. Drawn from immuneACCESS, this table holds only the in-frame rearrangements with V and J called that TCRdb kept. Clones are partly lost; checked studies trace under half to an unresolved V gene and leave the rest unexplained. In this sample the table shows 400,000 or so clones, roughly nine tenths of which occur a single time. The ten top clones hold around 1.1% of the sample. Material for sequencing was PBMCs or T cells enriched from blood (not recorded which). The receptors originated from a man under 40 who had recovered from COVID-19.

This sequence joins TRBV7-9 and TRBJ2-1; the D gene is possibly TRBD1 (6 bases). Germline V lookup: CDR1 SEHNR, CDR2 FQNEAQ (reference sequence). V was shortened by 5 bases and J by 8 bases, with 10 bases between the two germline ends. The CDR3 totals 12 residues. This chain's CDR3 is CASSTHRDEQFF. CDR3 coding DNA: TGTGCCAGCAGCACCCACAGGGATGAGCAGTTCTTC.

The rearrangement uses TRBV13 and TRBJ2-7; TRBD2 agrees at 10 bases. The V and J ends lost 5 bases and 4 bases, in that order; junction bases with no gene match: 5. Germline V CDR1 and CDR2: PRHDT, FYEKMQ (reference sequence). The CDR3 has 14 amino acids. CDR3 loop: CASSLAGVRYEQYF. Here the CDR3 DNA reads TGTGCCAGCAGCCTAGCGGGAGTGAGGTACGAGCAGTACTTC.

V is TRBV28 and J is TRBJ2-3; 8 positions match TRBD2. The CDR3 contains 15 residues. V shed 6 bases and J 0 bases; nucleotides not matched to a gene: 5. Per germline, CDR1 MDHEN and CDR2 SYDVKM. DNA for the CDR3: TGTGCCAGCAGCCTACTAGCGGTCAGCACAGATACGCAGTATTTT. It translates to CASSLLAVSTDTQYF.

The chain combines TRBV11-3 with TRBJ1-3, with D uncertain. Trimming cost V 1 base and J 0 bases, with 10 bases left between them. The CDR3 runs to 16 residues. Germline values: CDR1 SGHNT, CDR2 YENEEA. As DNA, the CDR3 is TGTGCCAGCAGCTTAGCGGGTAGGAACTCTGGAAACACCATATATTTT. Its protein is CASSLAGRNSGNTIYF.

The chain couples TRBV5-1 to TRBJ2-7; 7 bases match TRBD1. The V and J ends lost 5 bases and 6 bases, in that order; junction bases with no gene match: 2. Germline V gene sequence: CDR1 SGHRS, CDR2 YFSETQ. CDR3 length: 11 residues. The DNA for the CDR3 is TGCGCCAGCAGAAACAGGGGCGAGCAGTACTTC. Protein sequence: CASRNRGEQYF. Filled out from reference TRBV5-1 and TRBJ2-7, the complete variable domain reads KAGVTQTPRYLIKTRGQQVTLSCSPISGHRSVSWYQQTPGQGLQFLFEYFSETQRNKGNFPGRFSGRQFSNSRSEMNVSTLELGDSALYLCASRNRGEQYFGPGTRLTVT.

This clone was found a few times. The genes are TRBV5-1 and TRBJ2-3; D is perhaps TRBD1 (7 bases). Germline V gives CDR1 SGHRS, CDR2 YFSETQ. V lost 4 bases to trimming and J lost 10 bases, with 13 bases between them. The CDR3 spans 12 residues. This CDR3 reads CASSPDREAQYF. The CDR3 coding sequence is TGCGCCAGCAGCCCTGACAGGGAGGCGCAGTATTTT.

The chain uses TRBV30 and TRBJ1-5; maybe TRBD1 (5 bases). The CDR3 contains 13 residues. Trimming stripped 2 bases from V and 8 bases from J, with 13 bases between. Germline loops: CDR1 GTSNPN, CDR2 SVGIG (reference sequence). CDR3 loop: CAWSRQILEPQHF. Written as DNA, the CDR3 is TGTGCCTGGAGTCGACAGATTCTGGAGCCCCAGCATTTT.

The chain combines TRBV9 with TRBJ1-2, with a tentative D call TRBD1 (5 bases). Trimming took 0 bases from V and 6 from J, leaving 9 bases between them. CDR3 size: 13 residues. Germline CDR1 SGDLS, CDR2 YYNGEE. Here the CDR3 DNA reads TGTGCCAGCAGCGTAGGGCAGGGAAATGGCTACACCTTC. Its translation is CASSVGQGNGYTF.

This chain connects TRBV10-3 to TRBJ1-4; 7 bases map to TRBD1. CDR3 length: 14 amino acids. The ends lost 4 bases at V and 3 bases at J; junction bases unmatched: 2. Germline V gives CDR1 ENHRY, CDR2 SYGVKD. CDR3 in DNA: TGTGCCATCAGTGGGGGACAGCCTAATGAAAAACTGTTTTTT. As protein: CAISGGQPNEKLFF.

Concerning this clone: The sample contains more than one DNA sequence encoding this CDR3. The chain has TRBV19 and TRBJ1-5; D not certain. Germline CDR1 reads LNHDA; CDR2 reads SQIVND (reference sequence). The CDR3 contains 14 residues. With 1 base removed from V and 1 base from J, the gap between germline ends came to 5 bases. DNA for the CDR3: TGTGCCAGTAGTATAGGAGGGAGCAATCAGCCCCAGCATTTT. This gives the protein CASSIGGSNQPQHF.

The CDR3 bases are TGTGCCAGCAAGAGAGGACACTCCTACAATGAGCAGTTCTTC. Encoded protein: CASKRGHSYNEQFF. The chain couples TRBV5-8 to TRBJ2-1; a weak D match, TRBD1 (5 bases). CDR1 and CDR2 from the germline V gene are SGHTS and YDEGEE. V shed 6 bases and J shed 0 bases, with 10 bases lying between them. The CDR3 length is 14 residues.

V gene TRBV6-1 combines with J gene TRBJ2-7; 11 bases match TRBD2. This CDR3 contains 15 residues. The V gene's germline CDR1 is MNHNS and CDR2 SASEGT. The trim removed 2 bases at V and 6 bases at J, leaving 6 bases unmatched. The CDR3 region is CASSETSGRVREQYF. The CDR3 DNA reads TGTGCCAGCAGTGAAACTAGCGGGAGAGTTCGCGAGCAGTACTTC.

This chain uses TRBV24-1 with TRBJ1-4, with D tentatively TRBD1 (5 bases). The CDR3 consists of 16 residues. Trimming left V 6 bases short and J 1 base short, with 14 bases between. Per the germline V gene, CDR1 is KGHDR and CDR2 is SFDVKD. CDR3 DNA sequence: TGTGCCACCAGTCGTCGGGGGACGGGAACTAATGAAAAACTGTTTTTT. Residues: CATSRRGTGTNEKLFF.

CDR3 residues: CASSMGSGTYEQYF. The CDR3 bases are TGTGCCAGTAGTATGGGTAGCGGGACCTACGAGCAGTACTTC. This chain joins TRBV19 and TRBJ2-7, with 8 bases matching TRBD2. V lost 3 bases to trimming and J lost 2 bases; unmatched junction nucleotides: 3. In germline, CDR1 is LNHDA, CDR2 SQIVND (reference sequence). CDR3 length: 14 amino acids.

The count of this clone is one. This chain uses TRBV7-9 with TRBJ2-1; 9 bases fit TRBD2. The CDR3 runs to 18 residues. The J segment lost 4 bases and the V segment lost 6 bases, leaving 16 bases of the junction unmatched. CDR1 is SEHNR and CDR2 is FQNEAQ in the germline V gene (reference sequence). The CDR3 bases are TGTGCCAGCAGGCTTCCTAGCGGGGAGACCCAAAGGTACAATGAGCAGTTCTTC. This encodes CASRLPSGETQRYNEQFF.

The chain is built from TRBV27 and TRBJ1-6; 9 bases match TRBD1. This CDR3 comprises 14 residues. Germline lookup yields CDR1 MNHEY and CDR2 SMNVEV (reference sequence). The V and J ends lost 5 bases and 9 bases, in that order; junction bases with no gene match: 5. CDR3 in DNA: TGTGCCAGCAGTGTGACAGGGGGAGGTTCACCCCTCCACTTT. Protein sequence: CASSVTGGGSPLHF.

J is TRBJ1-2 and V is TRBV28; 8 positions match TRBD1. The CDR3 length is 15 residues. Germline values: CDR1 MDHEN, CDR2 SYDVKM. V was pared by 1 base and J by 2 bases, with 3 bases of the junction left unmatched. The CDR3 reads CASSLFRTGNYGYTF. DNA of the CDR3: TGTGCCAGCAGTTTATTTAGGACAGGGAACTATGGCTACACCTTC.

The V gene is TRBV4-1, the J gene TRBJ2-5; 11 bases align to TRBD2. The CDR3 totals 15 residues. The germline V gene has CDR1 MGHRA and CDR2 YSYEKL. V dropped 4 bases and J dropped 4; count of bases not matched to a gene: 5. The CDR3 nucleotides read TGCGCCAGCAGCCTAGCGGGAGGGCCTTCAGAGACCCAGTACTTC. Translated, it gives CASSLAGGPSETQYF.

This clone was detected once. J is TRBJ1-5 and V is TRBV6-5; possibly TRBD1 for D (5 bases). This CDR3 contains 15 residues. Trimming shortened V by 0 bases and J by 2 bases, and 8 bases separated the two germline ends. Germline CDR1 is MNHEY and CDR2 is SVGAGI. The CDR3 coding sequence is TGTGCCAGCAGTTACTCGTACAGGCGCAATCAGCCCCAGCATTTT. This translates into CASSYSYRRNQPQHF.

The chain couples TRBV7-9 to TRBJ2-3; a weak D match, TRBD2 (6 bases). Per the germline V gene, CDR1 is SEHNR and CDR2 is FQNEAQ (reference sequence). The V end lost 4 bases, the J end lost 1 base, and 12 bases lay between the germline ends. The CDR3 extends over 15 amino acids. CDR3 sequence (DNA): TGTGCCAGCAGCTATACTAGCTACGGCACAGATACGCAGTATTTT. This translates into CASSYTSYGTDTQYF. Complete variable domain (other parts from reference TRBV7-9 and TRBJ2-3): DTGVSQNPRHKITKRGQNVTFRCDPISEHNRLYWYRQTLGQGPEFLTYFQNEAQLEKSRLLSDRFSAERPKGSFSTLEIQRTEQGDSAMYLCASSYTSYGTDTQYFGPGTRLTVL.

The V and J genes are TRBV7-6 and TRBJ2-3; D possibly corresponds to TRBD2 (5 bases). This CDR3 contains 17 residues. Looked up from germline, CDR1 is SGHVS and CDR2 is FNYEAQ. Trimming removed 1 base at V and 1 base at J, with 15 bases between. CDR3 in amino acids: CASSLGLSAMGTDTQYF. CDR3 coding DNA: TGTGCCAGCAGCTTAGGCCTTAGCGCGATGGGCACAGATACGCAGTATTTT.

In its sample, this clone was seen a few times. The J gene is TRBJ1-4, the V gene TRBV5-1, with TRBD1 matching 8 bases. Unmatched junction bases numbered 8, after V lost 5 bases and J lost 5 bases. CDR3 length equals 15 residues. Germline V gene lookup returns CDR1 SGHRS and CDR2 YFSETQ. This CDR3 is CASRGTGGRNEKLFF. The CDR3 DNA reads TGCGCCAGCAGGGGCACAGGGGGTCGGAATGAAAAACTGTTTTTT.

CDR3 in amino acids: CASSQDRDQPQHF. In DNA, the CDR3 is TGCGCCAGCAGCCAAGATCGAGATCAGCCCCAGCATTTT. This chain joins TRBV4-1 and TRBJ1-5; D gene unclear. The V and J ends lost 0 bases and 5 bases respectively, with 5 bases between them. The CDR3 covers 13 residues. Germline CDR1 is MGHRA and CDR2 is YSYEKL.

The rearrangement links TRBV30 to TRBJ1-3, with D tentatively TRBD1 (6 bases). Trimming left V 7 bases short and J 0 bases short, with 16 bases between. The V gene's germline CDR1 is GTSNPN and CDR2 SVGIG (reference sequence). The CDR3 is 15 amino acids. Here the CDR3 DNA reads TGTGCCTTGAGGGACACTTATTTCTCTGGAAACACCATATATTTT. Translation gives CALRDTYFSGNTIYF.

CDR3 sequence reads: CASRALHSGQETQYF. The DNA of the CDR3 is TGTGCCAGCAGGGCGCTTCATAGCGGCCAAGAGACCCAGTACTTC. This chain connects TRBV6-5 to TRBJ2-5; D is perhaps TRBD2 (6 bases). CDR3 length: 15 residues. V was clipped by 6 bases and J by 1 base, with 15 bases between them. From germline, CDR1 is MNHEY and CDR2 SVGAGI.

As DNA, the CDR3 is TGCGCCAGCAGCTGGAGGGACAGGGGGCTTGATACGCAGTATTTT. It specifies CASSWRDRGLDTQYF. The chain links TRBV5-1 to TRBJ2-3; 12 bases are shared with TRBD1. The CDR3 is 15 residues long. The germline CDR1 and CDR2 sequences are SGHRS and YFSETQ. Losses at the gene ends were 3 bases for V and 6 bases for J; bases not matched to a gene: 5.

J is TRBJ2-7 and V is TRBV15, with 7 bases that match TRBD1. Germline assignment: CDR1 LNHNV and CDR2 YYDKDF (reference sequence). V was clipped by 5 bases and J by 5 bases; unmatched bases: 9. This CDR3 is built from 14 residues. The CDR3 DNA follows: TGTGCCACCAGCCGAGGGGGCACAGAAGACGAGCAGTACTTC. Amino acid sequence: CATSRGGTEDEQYF.

This CDR3 is CASSLASQGNGETQYF. The CDR3 nucleotides are TGTGCCAGCAGCTTGGCTTCACAGGGGAACGGGGAGACCCAGTACTTC. This rearrangement joins TRBV7-2 to TRBJ2-5; 7 positions agree with TRBD1. The J segment lost 5 bases and the V segment lost 3 bases, leaving 12 bases of the junction unmatched. The CDR3 is 16 amino acids. Germline V lookup: CDR1 SGHTA, CDR2 FQGNSA.

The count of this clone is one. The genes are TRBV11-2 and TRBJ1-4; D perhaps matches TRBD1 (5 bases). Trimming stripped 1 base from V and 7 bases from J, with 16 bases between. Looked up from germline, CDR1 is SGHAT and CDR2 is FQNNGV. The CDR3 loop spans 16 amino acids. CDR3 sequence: CASSLGGGRWGEKLFF. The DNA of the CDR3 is TGTGCCAGCAGCTTAGGGGGCGGCAGATGGGGTGAAAAACTGTTTTTT. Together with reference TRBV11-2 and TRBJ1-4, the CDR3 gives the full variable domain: EAGVAQSPRYKIIEKRQSVAFWCNPISGHATLYWYQQILGQGPKLLIQFQNNGVVDDSQLPKDRFSAERLKGVDSTLKIQPAKLEDSAVYLCASSLGGGRWGEKLFFGSGTQLSVL.

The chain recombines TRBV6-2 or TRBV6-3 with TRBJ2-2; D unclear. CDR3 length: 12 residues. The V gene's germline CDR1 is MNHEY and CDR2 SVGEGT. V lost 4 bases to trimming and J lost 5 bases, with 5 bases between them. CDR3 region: CASSFLTGELFF. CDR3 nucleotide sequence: TGTGCCAGCAGTTTCCTGACCGGGGAGCTGTTTTTT.

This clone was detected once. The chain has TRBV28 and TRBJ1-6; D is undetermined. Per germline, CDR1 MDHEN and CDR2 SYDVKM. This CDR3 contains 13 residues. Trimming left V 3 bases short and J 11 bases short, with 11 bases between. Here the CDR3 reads CASSFNAGTPLHF. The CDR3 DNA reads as TGTGCCAGCAGTTTCAATGCGGGAACACCCCTCCACTTT.

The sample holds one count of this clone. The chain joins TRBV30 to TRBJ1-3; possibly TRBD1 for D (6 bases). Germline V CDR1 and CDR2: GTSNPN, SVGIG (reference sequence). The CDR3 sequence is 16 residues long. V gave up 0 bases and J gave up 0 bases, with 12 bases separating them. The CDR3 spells CAWSVAGANSGNTIYF. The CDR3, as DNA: TGTGCCTGGAGTGTAGCAGGGGCTAACTCTGGAAACACCATATATTTT. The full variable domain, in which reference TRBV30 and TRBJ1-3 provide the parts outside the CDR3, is SQTIHQWPATLVQPVGSPLSLECTVEGTSNPNLYWYRQAAGRGLQLLFYSVGIGQISSEVPQNLSASRPQDRQFILSSKKLLLSDSGFYLCAWSVAGANSGNTIYFGEGSWLTVV.